This T cell receptor beta chain was profiled in a study of blood T cell repertoires in COVID-19. Background on the study: The United States, Italy and Spain provided the acute and convalescent COVID-19 samples. T cells, B-cell-depleted T cells, or PBMCs supplied cDNA or gDNA.

Original data processing: Reference gene primer amplification yielded estimated nucleated cell counts. The assay was immunoSEQ multiplex PCR, and TCRdb's table has in-frame clones only and misses some. V, J and clone size were drawn from that table, and D and trimming were deduced from the DNA. The sample lists about 170,000 clones, approximately 88% occurring once. CDR1 and CDR2 from the germline V gene are SGHAT and FQNNGV. With V trimmed by 0 bases and J by 6 bases, 12 bases remained unmatched. This CDR3 has 17 amino acids. Sequencing was carried out using peripheral blood. The sequence was obtained from a man in his late teens or twenties with active or convalescent COVID-19. This sequence joins TRBV11-2 and TRBJ1-1, with 8 bases fitting TRBD1. The CDR3 region is CASSLDRGLTYSSEAFF. CDR3 sequence (DNA): TGTGCCAGCAGCTTAGACAGGGGGCTAACCTACTCCTCTGAAGCTTTCTTT.